The clone carrying this TCR beta chain was picked up a small number of times. What it binds is unknown. The CDR3 has 15 residues. J gave up 5 bases and V 3 bases, and 8 bases lay outside the gene matches. This sample is drawn from a study of T cell repertoires in cytomegalovirus infection. Study context: Evidence of both CMV infection and a matching HLA type came from public TCR beta signatures. Study-wide points: CMV-specific TCR beta clonotypes restricted by HLA-C were the ones dominating the ex vivo response. Using cumulative public TCR beta family frequency, the authors identified those who carried CMV together with the relevant HLA.

MiXCR was run by TCRdb on the reads, yielding one entry per CDR3 protein. The sample records 360,000 or so distinct CDR3 sequences, about 32% being singletons. The chain uses TRBV12-3 or TRBV12-4 and TRBJ2-7; 9 bases align to TRBD1. Material: cultured PBMCs, obtained from culture after CMV antigen stimulation. The sequence came from a human donor in good health (CMV status not recorded). Some clones in this sample may be carry-over from other donors' samples. The CDR3 spells CASSLGQGVWHEQYF. The CDR3 DNA reads as TGTGCCAGCAGTTTGGGACAGGGAGTGTGGCACGAGCAGTACTTC.